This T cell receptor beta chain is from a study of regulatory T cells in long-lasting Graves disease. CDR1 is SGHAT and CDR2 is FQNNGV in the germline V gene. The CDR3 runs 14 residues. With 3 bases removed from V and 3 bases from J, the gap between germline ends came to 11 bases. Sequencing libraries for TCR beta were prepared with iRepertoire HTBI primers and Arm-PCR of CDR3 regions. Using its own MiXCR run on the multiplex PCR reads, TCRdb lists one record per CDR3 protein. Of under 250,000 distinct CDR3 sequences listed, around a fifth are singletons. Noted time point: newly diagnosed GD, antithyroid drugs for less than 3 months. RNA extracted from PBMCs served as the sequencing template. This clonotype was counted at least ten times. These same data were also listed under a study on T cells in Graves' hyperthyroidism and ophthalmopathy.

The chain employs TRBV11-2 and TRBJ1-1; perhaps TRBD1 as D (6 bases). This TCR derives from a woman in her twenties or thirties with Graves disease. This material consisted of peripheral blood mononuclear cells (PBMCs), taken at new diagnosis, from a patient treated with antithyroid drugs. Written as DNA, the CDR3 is TGTGCCAGCAGCTTTATGGGGGCGGACACTGAAGCTTTCTTT. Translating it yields CASSFMGADTEAFF.